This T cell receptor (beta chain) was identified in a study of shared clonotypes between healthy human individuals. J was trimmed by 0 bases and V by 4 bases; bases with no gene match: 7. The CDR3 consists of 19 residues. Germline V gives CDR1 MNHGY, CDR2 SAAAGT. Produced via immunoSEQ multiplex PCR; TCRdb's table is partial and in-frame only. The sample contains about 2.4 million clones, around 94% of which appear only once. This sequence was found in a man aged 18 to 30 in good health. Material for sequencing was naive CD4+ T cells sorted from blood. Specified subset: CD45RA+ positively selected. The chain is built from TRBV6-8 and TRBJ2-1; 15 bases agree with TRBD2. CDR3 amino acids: CASSSRGLAGGLSYNEQFF. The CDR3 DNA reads TGTGCCAGCAGTTCCCGAGGACTAGCGGGAGGGCTCTCCTACAATGAGCAGTTCTTC.